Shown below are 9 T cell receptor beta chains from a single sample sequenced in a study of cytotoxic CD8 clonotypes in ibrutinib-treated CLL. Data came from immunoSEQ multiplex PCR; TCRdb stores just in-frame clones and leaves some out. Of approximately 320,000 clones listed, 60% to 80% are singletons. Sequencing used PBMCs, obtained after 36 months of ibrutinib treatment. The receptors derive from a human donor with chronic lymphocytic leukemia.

Here the CDR3 reads CASSINLNTEAFF. The CDR3 DNA follows: TGTGCCAGTAGTATAAATCTCAACACTGAAGCTTTCTTT. The V gene is TRBV19, the J gene TRBJ1-1, with D hard to call. Trimming pared 2 bases from V and 2 bases from J, leaving 6 bases between. The CDR3 covers 13 residues. Germline V lookup: CDR1 LNHDA, CDR2 SQIVND (reference sequence).

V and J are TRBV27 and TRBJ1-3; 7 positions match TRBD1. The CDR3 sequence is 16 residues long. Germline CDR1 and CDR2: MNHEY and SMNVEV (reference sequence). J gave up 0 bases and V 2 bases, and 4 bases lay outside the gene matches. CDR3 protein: CASSLRQGFSGNTIYF. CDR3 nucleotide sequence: TGTGCCAGCAGTTTACGACAGGGTTTCTCTGGAAACACCATATATTTT.

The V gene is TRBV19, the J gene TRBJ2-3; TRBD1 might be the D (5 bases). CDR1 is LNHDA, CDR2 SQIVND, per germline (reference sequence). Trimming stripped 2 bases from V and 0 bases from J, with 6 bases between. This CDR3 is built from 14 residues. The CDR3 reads CASSIWGSTDTQYF. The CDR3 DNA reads TGTGCCAGTAGTATATGGGGCAGCACAGATACGCAGTATTTT. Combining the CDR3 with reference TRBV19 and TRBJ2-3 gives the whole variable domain DGGITQSPKYLFRKEGQNVTLSCEQNLNHDAMYWYRQDPGQGLRLIYYSQIVNDFQKGDIAEGYSVSREKKESFPLTVTSAQKNPTAFYLCASSIWGSTDTQYFGPGTRLTVL.

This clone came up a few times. CDR3 in DNA: TGTGCCAGCAAACAGGGGGCCAACGAGCAGTACTTC. Protein product: CASKQGANEQYF. V and J are TRBV6-5 and TRBJ2-7; TRBD1 matches at 9 bases. Germline V gives CDR1 MNHEY, CDR2 SVGAGI. J gave up 5 bases and V 7 bases, and 3 bases lay outside the gene matches. The CDR3 has 12 residues.

Here the CDR3 DNA reads TGTGCCAGCTCACCACCGGGGGGCCGTGGCTACACCTTC. Protein product: CASSPPGGRGYTF. The gene calls are TRBV18 and TRBJ1-2; D possibly corresponds to TRBD1 (6 bases). The CDR3 covers 13 residues. Trimming cost V 0 bases and J 7 bases, with 9 bases left between them. CDR1 and CDR2 (germline): KGHSH, LQKENI. Full variable domain (rest looked up from reference TRBV18 and TRBJ1-2): NAGVMQNPRHLVRRRGQEARLRCSPMKGHSHVYWYRQLPEEGLKFMVYLQKENIIDESGMPKERFSAEFPKEGPSILRIQQVVRGDSAAYFCASSPPGGRGYTFGSGTRLTVV.

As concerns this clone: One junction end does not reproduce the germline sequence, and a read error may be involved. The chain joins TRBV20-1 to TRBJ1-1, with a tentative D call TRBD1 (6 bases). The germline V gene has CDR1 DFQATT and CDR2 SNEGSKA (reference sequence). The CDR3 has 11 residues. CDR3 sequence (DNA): TGCAGTGCCCCCCTGGGAAGAGAGGGGGGGTTT. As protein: CSAPLGREGGF.

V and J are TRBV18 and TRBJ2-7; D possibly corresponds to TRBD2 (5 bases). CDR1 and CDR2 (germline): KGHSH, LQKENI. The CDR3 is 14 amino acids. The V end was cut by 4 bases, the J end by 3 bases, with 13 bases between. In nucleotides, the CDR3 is TGTGCCAGCTCACGGGGAGTGGGTTACTACGAGCAGTACTTC. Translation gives CASSRGVGYYEQYF. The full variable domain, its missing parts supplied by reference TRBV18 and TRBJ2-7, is NAGVMQNPRHLVRRRGQEARLRCSPMKGHSHVYWYRQLPEEGLKFMVYLQKENIIDESGMPKERFSAEFPKEGPSILRIQQVVRGDSAAYFCASSRGVGYYEQYFGPGTRLTVT.

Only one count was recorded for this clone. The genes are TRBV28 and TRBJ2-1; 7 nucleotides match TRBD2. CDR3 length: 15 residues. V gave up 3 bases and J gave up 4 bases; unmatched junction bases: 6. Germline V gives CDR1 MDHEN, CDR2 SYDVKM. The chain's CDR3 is CASSLASGRYNEQFF. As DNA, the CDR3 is TGTGCCAGCAGTTTGGCTAGCGGTAGGTACAATGAGCAGTTCTTC.

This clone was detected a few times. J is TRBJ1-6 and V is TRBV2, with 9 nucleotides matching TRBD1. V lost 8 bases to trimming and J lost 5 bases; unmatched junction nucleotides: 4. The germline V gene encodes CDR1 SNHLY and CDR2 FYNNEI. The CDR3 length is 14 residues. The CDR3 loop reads CASVRDRDNSPLHF. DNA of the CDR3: TGTGCCAGCGTGAGGGACAGGGATAATTCACCCCTCCACTTT. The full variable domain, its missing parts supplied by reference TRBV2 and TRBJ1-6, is EPEVTQTPSHQVTQMGQEVILRCVPISNHLYFYWYRQILGQKVEFLVSFYNNEISEKSEIFDDQFSVERPDGSNFTLKIRSTKLEDSAMYFCASVRDRDNSPLHFGNGTRLTVT.